The next 25 T cell receptor beta chains were all read from a single sample in a study of blood T cell repertoires in COVID-19. Sequencing was performed with immunoSEQ multiplex PCR; in TCRdb, only in-frame clones are kept and a portion is missing. The sample includes 57,000 or so clones, over 75% of them seen just once. Sequencing was done on a sample of peripheral blood. The receptor set was obtained from a man aged 60 to 69 with acute or convalescent COVID-19.

V usage is TRBV10-3 and J usage is TRBJ1-5; 11 bases align to TRBD1. This CDR3 has 20 amino acids. The junction had 19 bases not matched to a gene; V was cut back by 9 bases and J by 0 bases. CDR1 and CDR2 from the germline V gene are ENHRY and SYGVKD. In nucleotides, the CDR3 is TGTGCCATTCATTTTGGGAGAGGGACAGGGGGGAAACATAGCAATCAGCCCCAGCATTTT. It yields the protein CAIHFGRGTGGKHSNQPQHF.

The chain carries TRBV29-1 and TRBJ2-1; TRBD2 aligns across 11 bases. The ends lost 3 bases at V and 7 bases at J; junction bases unmatched: 11. Germline assignment: CDR1 SQVTM and CDR2 ANQGSEA. The CDR3 has 16 amino acids. The CDR3 region has the DNA TGCAGCGTTGATGAGACTAGCGGGATCCTCTCGAATGAGCAGTTCTTC. It specifies CSVDETSGILSNEQFF.

This clone has more than one count but fewer than ten. The chain has TRBV5-1 and TRBJ1-1; tentative D call: TRBD1 (5 bases). V gave up 0 bases and J gave up 8 bases, with 11 bases separating them. This CDR3 region has 13 residues. CDR1 is SGHRS, CDR2 YFSETQ, per germline. The CDR3 sequence is CASSLDGGAEAFF. The DNA of the CDR3 is TGCGCCAGCAGCTTGGACGGGGGAGCGGAAGCTTTCTTT.

CDR3 region: CASSSLLGRYGYTF. The CDR3 DNA is TGTGCCAGCAGTTCCCTCCTTGGGCGCTATGGCTACACCTTC. This chain uses TRBV27 with TRBJ1-2; no clear D gene. V shed 4 bases and J shed 4 bases, with 13 bases lying between them. This CDR3 is built from 14 residues. CDR1 MNHEY and CDR2 SMNVEV come from the germline V gene (reference sequence).

The rearrangement links TRBV7-3 to TRBJ2-3; D perhaps matches TRBD2 (6 bases). Germline CDR1 reads SGHTA; CDR2 reads FQGTGA. The CDR3 loop spans 14 amino acids. The V end lost 5 bases, the J end lost 6 bases, and 15 bases lay between the germline ends. This CDR3 is CASSPTRDSDTQYF. The CDR3 nucleotides read TGTGCCAGCAGCCCAACCCGGGACTCTGATACGCAGTATTTT.

The rearrangement links TRBV5-1 to TRBJ2-7; 10 nucleotides agree with TRBD2. Germline V gene sequence: CDR1 SGHRS, CDR2 YFSETQ. The CDR3 has 16 residues. Germline trimming cut 6 bases from V and 6 bases from J; bases unmatched to any gene: 15. DNA of the CDR3: TGCGCCAGCAAAGGGGCTAGCGGGAGTTATAGTGGCGAGCAGTACTTC. This codes for CASKGASGSYSGEQYF.

The chain couples TRBV13 to TRBJ1-6, with 8 nucleotides matching TRBD1. Germline CDR1 reads PRHDT; CDR2 reads FYEKMQ (reference sequence). The ends lost 1 base at V and 8 bases at J; junction bases unmatched: 4. CDR3 length equals 15 residues. The CDR3 loop reads CASSLAQGADSPLHF. Written as DNA, the CDR3 is TGTGCCAGCAGCTTAGCCCAGGGGGCCGATTCACCCCTCCACTTT.

This clone is a singleton in its sample. This rearrangement joins TRBV7-2 to TRBJ2-1; D gene ambiguous. V lost 1 base and J 6 bases, leaving 7 bases between the germline ends. The length of the CDR3 is 13 residues. Germline V lookup: CDR1 SGHTA, CDR2 FQGNSA. DNA of the CDR3: TGTGCCAGCAGCTTAGAACTCTTCAATGAGCAGTTCTTC. Residues: CASSLELFNEQFF. The full variable domain, its missing parts supplied by reference TRBV7-2 and TRBJ2-1, is GAGVSQSPSNKVTEKGKDVELRCDPISGHTALYWYRQSLGQGLEFLIYFQGNSAPDKSGLPSDRFSAERTGGSVSTLTIQRTQQEDSAVYLCASSLELFNEQFFGPGTRLTVL.

This rearrangement joins TRBV4-3 to TRBJ1-3; D gene ambiguous. From germline, CDR1 is LGHNA and CDR2 YSLEER. The CDR3 has 16 amino acids. V lost 0 bases, J lost 0 bases, and 9 bases lay in between. CDR3 loop: CASSQEYGSSGNTIYF. CDR3 DNA: TGCGCCAGCAGCCAAGAGTATGGCAGCTCTGGAAACACCATATATTTT.

The chain combines TRBV30 with TRBJ2-3, with TRBD2 matching 11 bases. Per germline, CDR1 GTSNPN and CDR2 SVGIG (reference sequence). V shed 0 bases, J shed 1 base, and the junction held 0 bases outside the gene matches. This CDR3 region has 15 residues. CDR3 nucleotides: TGTGCCTGGAGTGTACTAGCGGGAGGCACAGATACGCAGTATTTT. This translates into CAWSVLAGGTDTQYF.

For the CDR3, the DNA is TGTGCCACCAGTGATTCAAGGGGAGGTACGCAGTATTTT. Protein product: CATSDSRGGTQYF. The chain employs TRBV24-1 and TRBJ2-3; TRBD2 might be the D (6 bases). CDR3 length: 13 amino acids. CDR1 and CDR2 (germline): KGHDR, SFDVKD. Trimming cost V 2 bases and J 8 bases, with 10 bases left between them.

The J gene is TRBJ1-6, the V gene TRBV5-8, with 10 bases aligning to TRBD1. Germline loops: CDR1 SGHTS, CDR2 YDEGEE. J gave up 3 bases and V 5 bases, and 8 bases lay outside the gene matches. CDR3 size: 17 residues. CDR3 sequence: CASSQLRDRGYNSPLHF. The CDR3 DNA sequence: TGTGCCAGCAGTCAACTCCGGGACAGGGGCTATAATTCACCCCTCCACTTT.

This chain joins TRBV19 and TRBJ1-4, with 8 nucleotides matching TRBD1. This CDR3 has 14 residues. CDR1 is LNHDA, CDR2 SQIVND, per germline (reference sequence). The V gene end was trimmed by 3 bases and the J gene end by 4 bases; junction bases not matched to a gene: 1. The CDR3 DNA reads TGTGCCAGTAGTATCGGACAGGGTAATGAAAAACTGTTTTTT. This sequence encodes CASSIGQGNEKLFF.

This rearrangement joins TRBV7-9 to TRBJ2-2, with 16 bases identical to TRBD2. V shed 3 bases and J 2 bases; nucleotides not matched to a gene: 3. The V gene's germline CDR1 is SEHNR and CDR2 FQNEAQ (reference sequence). The CDR3 extends over 18 amino acids. The CDR3 region is CASSLGLAGGPNTGELFF. CDR3 DNA sequence: TGTGCCAGCAGCTTGGGACTAGCGGGAGGGCCAAACACCGGGGAGCTGTTTTTT.

The chain is built from TRBV3-1 (or the pseudogene TRBV3-2) and TRBJ1-6; D not certain. V shed 1 base and J shed 7 bases, with 5 bases lying between them. CDR1 and CDR2 from the germline V gene are LGHDT and YNNKEL (reference sequence). This CDR3 has 13 amino acids. The CDR3 bases are TGTGCCAGCAGCCAAGTCGAGAATTCACCCCTCCACTTT. This encodes CASSQVENSPLHF.

The chain uses TRBV10-2 and TRBJ1-2; D is ambiguous. This CDR3 is 13 amino acids long. Germline CDR1 WSHSY, CDR2 SAAADI. V was trimmed by 6 bases and J by 5 bases, leaving 13 bases between them. CDR3: CASSRPLQYGYTF. The CDR3 DNA is TGCGCCAGCAGCCGTCCGTTACAGTATGGCTACACCTTC.

The CDR3 region has the DNA TGTGCCAGTAGTTATAGACAGGGGGCCGATGAGCAGTTCTTC. It translates to CASSYRQGADEQFF. The V and J genes are TRBV19 and TRBJ2-1; 10 bases match TRBD1. J gave up 8 bases and V 5 bases, and 6 bases lay outside the gene matches. The CDR3 covers 14 residues. Germline V lookup: CDR1 LNHDA, CDR2 SQIVND (reference sequence).

CDR3 DNA sequence: TGTGCCAGCAGACTACAGGGGATGAACACTGAAGCTTTCTTT. It is translated as CASRLQGMNTEAFF. The V call is TRBV27, the J call TRBJ1-1; 7 bases fit TRBD1. This CDR3 contains 14 residues. From germline, CDR1 is MNHEY and CDR2 SMNVEV (reference sequence). Unmatched junction bases numbered 4, after V lost 6 bases and J lost 0 bases.

This chain joins TRBV6-2 or TRBV6-3 and TRBJ2-7, with D unclear. Trimming took off 4 bases at V and 10 bases at J, with 11 bases between the two ends. This CDR3 spans 11 amino acids. From germline, CDR1 is MNHEY and CDR2 SVGEGT. The chain's CDR3 is CASSFSGLQYF. The CDR3 region has the DNA TGTGCCAGCAGTTTTTCGGGTCTACAGTACTTC.

The genes are TRBV5-1 and TRBJ2-5, with 7 positions matching TRBD2. The CDR3 runs 15 residues. The ends lost 7 bases at V and 1 base at J; junction bases unmatched: 10. CDR1 and CDR2 (germline): SGHRS, YFSETQ. The CDR3 loop is CASQSPSGFQETQYF. The CDR3, as DNA: TGCGCCAGCCAATCTCCTAGCGGCTTCCAAGAGACCCAGTACTTC.

The CDR3 region is CASSPGWREIYEQYF. Written as DNA, the CDR3 is TGTGCCAGCAGCCCTGGGTGGCGGGAGATCTACGAGCAGTACTTC. The chain joins TRBV28 to TRBJ2-7, with 7 nucleotides matching TRBD2. The V gene end was trimmed by 6 bases and the J gene end by 3 bases; junction bases not matched to a gene: 11. Germline assignment: CDR1 MDHEN and CDR2 SYDVKM. CDR3 length: 15 amino acids.

The V and J genes are TRBV7-2 and TRBJ2-3, with TRBD2 as a possible D gene (7 bases). Germline V gives CDR1 SGHTA, CDR2 FQGNSA. V was pared by 1 base and J by 8 bases, with 19 bases between. This CDR3 comprises 16 residues. This CDR3 reads CASSLVSGQGGGTQYF. The CDR3 nucleotides read TGTGCCAGCAGCTTAGTTAGCGGCCAAGGGGGGGGTACGCAGTATTTT.

V usage is TRBV27 and J usage is TRBJ2-1; TRBD2 aligns across 9 bases. This CDR3 region has 18 residues. V lost 0 bases, J lost 3 bases, and 9 bases stayed unmatched. Germline-derived CDR1 and CDR2 are MNHEY and SMNVEV (reference sequence). The CDR3 nucleotides read TGTGCCAGCAGTTTATCGGTCAGAACTAGCGGGTTCTACAATGAGCAGTTCTTC. Translation gives CASSLSVRTSGFYNEQFF.

The chain is built from TRBV5-1 and TRBJ2-3, with TRBD1 as a possible D gene (6 bases). CDR3 length: 17 residues. Germline loops: CDR1 SGHRS, CDR2 YFSETQ. Trimming removed 1 base from V and 1 base from J, with 16 bases in between. CDR3 loop: CASSLIGAGAGTDTQYF. The CDR3 DNA reads as TGCGCCAGCAGCTTGATCGGAGCAGGGGCGGGCACAGATACGCAGTATTTT. The whole variable domain, remainder taken from reference TRBV5-1 and TRBJ2-3, is KAGVTQTPRYLIKTRGQQVTLSCSPISGHRSVSWYQQTPGQGLQFLFEYFSETQRNKGNFPGRFSGRQFSNSRSEMNVSTLELGDSALYLCASSLIGAGAGTDTQYFGPGTRLTVL.

The chain uses TRBV28 and TRBJ2-4; 7 bases match TRBD1. Unmatched junction bases numbered 9, after V lost 5 bases and J lost 8 bases. Germline V lookup: CDR1 MDHEN, CDR2 SYDVKM. The CDR3 contains 14 residues. This CDR3 is CASSPGGASDIQYF. The CDR3 bases are TGTGCCAGCAGTCCAGGGGGAGCATCGGACATTCAGTACTTC.